This entry concerns a single T cell receptor (beta chain). Which antigen it targets is not known. No much larger clonotype is one base removed from it; base qualities were not supplied. The data originate from a study of siplizumab effects on memory and regulatory T cells (dated by TCRdb to the late 2010s). Regarding the study in general: The effect of the anti-CD2 antibody siplizumab on alloreactive T-cell subsets was examined in allogeneic mixed lymphocyte reactions constructed from human PBMCs. The study at large found these results: The cumulative frequency of alloreactive sequences traceable to unstimulated CD4+ memory T cells was significantly reduced by siplizumab. Of the alloreactive CD4+ clones that could be mapped, the Treg-derived share averaged approximately 69% with siplizumab compared with roughly 27% in control reactions. Compared with memory T cells, unstimulated naive T cells appeared more diverse, and naive cells seemed to make a substantial contribution to the alloresponse. For roughly 75-96% of proliferating CD4+ or CD8+ clones, no naive or memory phenotype could be assigned. Because sequences below about 10^-5 frequency were poorly captured, only a minor fraction of alloreactive clones could be mapped to unstimulated subsets. No functional confirmation was obtained for the suppressive function of proliferating Tregs from siplizumab cultures.

The library was made by the immunoSEQ multiplex PCR assay. Each sample had some 94,000 TCR templates assayed by the deep sequencing platform. Genomic DNA extracted from sorted T cells was used for TCRbeta CDR3 sequencing. Under the source paper's analysis protocol: The R programming language was used for clonal analysis of the TCRbeta CDR3 data. Unstimulated samples were compared with post-reaction CFSE-low samples to define alloreactive CD4+ and CD8+ clones. Regulatory or non-regulatory origin of alloreactive CD4+ clones was assigned by matching sequences to the sorted unstimulated Treg and non-Treg repertoires. TCRdb provides this immuneACCESS table in a form limited to in-frame rearrangements. Some clones are lacking; in checked studies, under half of them reflect an unresolved V gene, and why the rest are absent is not known. V and J calls and clone size follow that table, whereas D and trimming were derived from the DNA. For this sample the table gives 70,000 to 95,000 clones, of which 93% were detected only once. The ten largest clones represent under 8.5% of the sample.

Sorted unstimulated T cells, along with proliferating T cells recovered from mixed lymphocyte reactions, underwent TCRbeta CDR3 sequencing. Fresh whole blood from fewer than twelve HLA-typed healthy donors was used to isolate PBMCs. Sequencing was done on a sample of CD8+ T cells sorted from blood. The origin of this receptor is a human donor in good health.

The CDR3 region has the sequence CASQSSATVNTEAFF. The nucleotide sequence is TGTGCCAGCCAATCCTCAGCAACGGTGAACACTGAAGCTTTCTTT. This chain is built from TRBV7-9 and TRBJ1-1, with the D segment identity uncertain. The CDR3 covers 15 residues, taking in both the cysteine and the phenylalanine. Here the CDR3 DNA is all that survives: 45 bases in frame from base 1. CDR1 and CDR2, per the germline V gene (reference sequence), are SEHNR and FQNEAQ. A distance of 16 bases separates the germline ends of V and J, which lose 8 bases and 0 bases respectively.